This T cell receptor (beta chain) was profiled in a study of T cells in tumors after PD-1 blockade. Across the study: Patients received pembrolizumab 200 mg every 3 weeks or cemiplimab 350 mg every 2 weeks. Some patients also took daily vismodegib 150 mg during anti-PD-1 treatment. Peripheral blood samples averaged about 33,000 unique clonotypes and about 120,000 templates.

V lost 5 bases and J 2 bases, leaving 19 bases between the germline ends. Germline values: CDR1 SEHNR, CDR2 FQNEAQ (reference sequence). The CDR3 runs to 18 residues. Profiling relied on immunoSEQ multiplex PCR, and the TCRdb table lists in-frame clones only, not all of them. The repertoire holds about 59,000 clones, around four fifths seen once, with 13% in the top ten. The sequence derives from a human donor with basal cell carcinoma. Sequencing was performed on PBMCs, taken before anti-PD-1 treatment. The rearrangement joins TRBV7-9 to TRBJ1-6; weak D call: TRBD1 (6 bases). The CDR3 region is CASSPAAGASTYNSPLHF. CDR3 sequence (DNA): TGTGCCAGCAGCCCCGCCGCAGGGGCCAGCACCTATAATTCACCCCTCCACTTT. The whole variable domain, remainder taken from reference TRBV7-9 and TRBJ1-6, is DTGVSQNPRHKITKRGQNVTFRCDPISEHNRLYWYRQTLGQGPEFLTYFQNEAQLEKSRLLSDRFSAERPKGSFSTLEIQRTEQGDSAMYLCASSPAAGASTYNSPLHFGNGTRLTVT.